Each of the 32 T cell receptor beta chains below was sequenced from the same sample in a study of response to subunit inactivated influenza vaccine. TCRdb reprocessed the RT-PCR reads via MiXCR and lists one record per CDR3 protein. The sample has around 750,000 distinct CDR3 sequences, about 20% seen once. Sequencing used PBMCs from blood, obtained around 5 days after vaccination. These TCRs come from a man over 45 who received an inactivated influenza vaccine.

This clonotype was counted a few times. This chain links TRBV10-3 with TRBJ2-7; maybe TRBD1 (6 bases). With 11 bases removed from V and 0 bases from J, the gap between germline ends came to 26 bases. This CDR3 has 17 residues. Germline V gene data show CDR1 as ENHRY and CDR2 as SYGVKD. In DNA form, the CDR3 reads TGTGCCGCGGCTGGTCCTGACAGGTCCGAGAGCTCCTACGAGCAGTACTTC. Translating it yields CAAAGPDRSESSYEQYF.

This clonotype was seen a handful of times. V is TRBV20-1 and J is TRBJ2-1; D is perhaps TRBD2 (6 bases). The CDR3 is 14 amino acids. From germline, CDR1 is DFQATT and CDR2 SNEGSKA (reference sequence). Trimming removed 0 bases from V and 4 bases from J, with 10 bases in between. This chain's CDR3 is CSARDRLEYNEQFF. CDR3 coding DNA: TGCAGTGCTAGAGATAGACTAGAGTACAATGAGCAGTTCTTC.

The table lists this clonotype with a few counts. The gene calls are TRBV7-2 and TRBJ2-7; D is uncertain. The CDR3 contains 12 residues. The V gene's germline CDR1 is SGHTA and CDR2 FQGNSA. Trimming cost V 3 bases and J 7 bases, with 10 bases left between them. CDR3 residues: CASSLREREQYF. As DNA, the CDR3 is TGTGCCAGCAGCTTGAGAGAGAGGGAGCAGTACTTC. The entire variable domain, with the rest obtained from reference TRBV7-2 and TRBJ2-7, is as follows: GAGVSQSPSNKVTEKGKDVELRCDPISGHTALYWYRQSLGQGLEFLIYFQGNSAPDKSGLPSDRFSAERTGGSVSTLTIQRTQQEDSAVYLCASSLREREQYFGPGTRLTVT.

This clonotype was detected a few times. The chain carries TRBV5-1 and TRBJ2-1; D is perhaps TRBD2 (6 bases). Germline CDR1 reads SGHRS; CDR2 reads YFSETQ. The length of the CDR3 is 16 residues. Trimming shortened V by 6 bases and J by 5 bases, and 21 bases separated the two germline ends. In DNA, the CDR3 is TGCGCCAGCAACCAACAAGCGGGCGGAAAAGACAATGAGCAGTTCTTC. This codes for CASNQQAGGKDNEQFF.

This clonotype turned up a few times. This chain links TRBV6-5 with TRBJ2-7; TRBD1 matches 7 bases. Germline-derived CDR1 and CDR2 are MNHEY and SVGAGI. Trimming removed 0 bases from V and 5 bases from J; junction bases left unmatched: 7. This CDR3 spans 15 amino acids. The CDR3 DNA follows: TGTGCCAGCAGTTACTCGACAGGGAGTAGAAACGAGCAGTACTTC. Protein sequence: CASSYSTGSRNEQYF.

Many counts were recorded for this clonotype. The chain carries TRBV10-3 and TRBJ2-7; 8 positions agree with TRBD1. Trimming removed 5 bases from V and 6 bases from J; junction bases left unmatched: 9. The CDR3 length is 14 residues. Germline V CDR1 and CDR2: ENHRY, SYGVKD. The CDR3 loop is CAISHPGQVGEQYF. The CDR3 nucleotides are TGTGCCATCAGTCACCCGGGACAGGTTGGCGAGCAGTACTTC.

This clonotype was seen ten or more times. The chain carries TRBV10-3 and TRBJ2-5; D gene unclear. The CDR3 consists of 15 residues. V lost 6 bases to trimming and J lost 1 base, with 15 bases between them. Germline CDR1 ENHRY, CDR2 SYGVKD. The CDR3 loop reads CAISDPGVAQETQYF. The DNA of the CDR3 is TGTGCCATCAGCGACCCCGGCGTTGCCCAAGAGACCCAGTACTTC.

The CDR3 sequence is CSARDPSAVEGTQYF. In nucleotides, the CDR3 is TGCAGTGCTAGAGATCCTAGCGCGGTAGAGGGTACGCAGTATTTT. V gene TRBV20-1 combines with J gene TRBJ2-3; tentative D call: TRBD2 (6 bases). This CDR3 has 15 amino acids. The germline V and J ends were trimmed by 0 bases and 8 bases, with 18 bases remaining between them. CDR1 DFQATT and CDR2 SNEGSKA come from the germline V gene (reference sequence).

The table lists this clonotype with a few counts. This rearrangement joins TRBV7-9 to TRBJ2-5; D is unresolved. Trimming left V 2 bases short and J 5 bases short, with 6 bases between. This CDR3 spans 12 amino acids. Germline assignment: CDR1 SEHNR and CDR2 FQNEAQ (reference sequence). The CDR3 nucleotides read TGTGCCAGCAGCTTAATGACGGAGACCCAGTACTTC. Residues: CASSLMTETQYF.

V and J are TRBV27 and TRBJ2-7; TRBD2 matches 9 bases. There are 16 residues in the CDR3. In germline, CDR1 is MNHEY, CDR2 SMNVEV (reference sequence). Germline trimming cut 4 bases from V and 3 bases from J; bases unmatched to any gene: 10. CDR3 DNA: TGTGCCAGCAGTTCCCTTAGCGCGGGAGGGATCTACGAGCAGTACTTC. Translating it yields CASSSLSAGGIYEQYF.

A few counts support this clonotype. The chain is built from TRBV6-5 and TRBJ2-2; no clear D gene. With 0 bases removed from V and 0 bases from J, the gap between germline ends came to 11 bases. CDR3 size: 17 residues. Germline V gives CDR1 MNHEY, CDR2 SVGAGI. CDR3 region: CASSYSFETTNTGELFF. The CDR3 DNA sequence: TGTGCCAGCAGTTACTCATTCGAGACAACGAACACCGGGGAGCTGTTTTTT.

This clonotype was observed a few times. The chain uses TRBV4-1 and TRBJ1-2; the match to TRBD1 covers 9 bases. Looked up from germline, CDR1 is MGHRA and CDR2 is YSYEKL. Trimming took 4 bases from V and 4 from J; bases not matched to a gene: 4. The CDR3 spans 14 residues. The CDR3 loop reads CASSLMTGGYGYTF. CDR3 nucleotides: TGCGCCAGCAGCCTAATGACAGGGGGCTATGGCTACACCTTC.

The V and J genes are TRBV7-3 and TRBJ2-6; 11 bases align to TRBD2. J gave up 0 bases and V 5 bases, and 12 bases lay outside the gene matches. CDR1 and CDR2 from the germline V gene are SGHTA and FQGTGA. This CDR3 comprises 20 residues. CDR3 in amino acids: CASSGGWGTSGFSGANVLTF. CDR3 bases: TGTGCCAGCAGCGGGGGTTGGGGGACTAGCGGATTCTCTGGGGCCAACGTCCTGACTTTC.

This clonotype has only a few counts. The chain is built from TRBV6-1 and TRBJ1-3; D is unresolved. The V end lost 3 bases, the J end lost 3 bases, and 6 bases lay between the germline ends. Looked up from germline, CDR1 is MNHNS and CDR2 is SASEGT. The CDR3 runs to 13 residues. CDR3 nucleotide sequence: TGTGCCAGCAGTGACCGGGGTGGAAACACCATATATTTT. It encodes CASSDRGGNTIYF.

The chain links TRBV7-2 to TRBJ1-5; D is ambiguous. V was clipped by 1 base and J by 2 bases, with 6 bases between them. The CDR3 totals 14 residues. Germline CDR1 is SGHTA and CDR2 is FQGNSA. The CDR3: CASSLVRGNQPQHF. For the CDR3, the DNA is TGTGCCAGCAGCTTAGTAAGAGGCAATCAGCCCCAGCATTTT.

In this sample, this clonotype turned up a few times. The chain is built from TRBV19 and TRBJ1-3; D might be TRBD1 (5 bases). Germline CDR1 reads LNHDA; CDR2 reads SQIVND (reference sequence). The CDR3 has 15 amino acids. Deletions cut 8 bases from V and 2 bases from J, with 16 bases between. The DNA for the CDR3 is TGTGCCAGTCGCCAATCCGGGACGGCTGGAAACACCATATATTTT. This codes for CASRQSGTAGNTIYF.

This clonotype was picked up many times. The chain has TRBV10-2 and TRBJ2-3; 8 bases are a match to TRBD2. Trimming cost V 6 bases and J 2 bases; bases outside gene matches: 4. Per the germline V gene, CDR1 is WSHSY and CDR2 is SAAADI. The CDR3 has 14 residues. The CDR3, as DNA: TGCGCCAGCAGGACTAGCGCTTCCACAGATACGCAGTATTTT. Translated, it gives CASRTSASTDTQYF.

The chain couples TRBV5-1 to TRBJ2-3, with 12 bases matching TRBD2. The CDR3 runs 16 residues. Germline CDR1 is SGHRS and CDR2 is YFSETQ. The V segment lost 9 bases and the J segment 0 bases; nucleotides outside the gene matches: 8. CDR3 sequence reads: CAITSGGTTSTDTQYF. The DNA of the CDR3 is TGCGCCATCACTAGCGGGGGGACAACTAGCACAGATACGCAGTATTTT.

This clonotype came up a few times. CDR3 nucleotide sequence: TGCGCCAGCAGCTTGGCCCCCAGGCGGGGGAGCAATGAGCAGTTCTTC. It translates to CASSLAPRRGSNEQFF. This chain uses TRBV5-1 with TRBJ2-1; TRBD2 aligns across 7 bases. CDR3 length equals 16 residues. Germline loops: CDR1 SGHRS, CDR2 YFSETQ. J gave up 6 bases and V 0 bases, and 9 bases lay outside the gene matches. Complete variable domain (other parts from reference TRBV5-1 and TRBJ2-1): KAGVTQTPRYLIKTRGQQVTLSCSPISGHRSVSWYQQTPGQGLQFLFEYFSETQRNKGNFPGRFSGRQFSNSRSEMNVSTLELGDSALYLCASSLAPRRGSNEQFFGPGTRLTVL.

In this sample, this clonotype turned up a few times. This sequence joins TRBV4-2 and TRBJ2-7; TRBD2 might be the D (6 bases). V lost 4 bases and J lost 6, with 25 bases in between. Germline CDR1 reads LGHNA; CDR2 reads YNFKEQ. This CDR3 spans 17 amino acids. CDR3: CASSLEGVDQGGFEQYF. The DNA of the CDR3 is TGTGCCAGCAGCCTAGAGGGAGTGGATCAGGGAGGTTTCGAGCAGTACTTC.

The chain has TRBV20-1 and TRBJ2-3; 8 nucleotides align to TRBD1. Germline V CDR1 and CDR2: DFQATT, SNEGSKA (reference sequence). This CDR3 region has 13 residues. V shed 3 bases and J 4 bases; nucleotides not matched to a gene: 3. For the CDR3, the DNA is TGCAGTGCTAGTCAGGGGGCATCAGATACGCAGTATTTT. It is translated as CSASQGASDTQYF.

The CDR3 DNA follows: TGTGCCAGCAGCCAACTAGCGGGACTAGCGGGCCTTGAGCAGTTCTTC. It is translated as CASSQLAGLAGLEQFF. The chain joins TRBV14 to TRBJ2-1, with 12 bases identical to TRBD2. CDR1 is SGHDN, CDR2 FVKESK, per germline. V shed 2 bases and J 9 bases; nucleotides not matched to a gene: 8. CDR3 length: 16 residues.

The chain carries TRBV2 and TRBJ2-5, with 8 bases lining up with TRBD2. V lost 2 bases, J lost 2 bases, and 4 bases stayed unmatched. The germline V gene encodes CDR1 SNHLY and CDR2 FYNNEI. This CDR3 has 15 amino acids. CDR3 nucleotides: TGTGCCAGCAGTGAAACCACTAGCGGACAAGAGACCCAGTACTTC. Protein sequence: CASSETTSGQETQYF.

This clonotype has just a few counts. The rearrangement joins TRBV20-1 to TRBJ2-5; a possible D gene is TRBD2 (6 bases). The germline V gene has CDR1 DFQATT and CDR2 SNEGSKA (reference sequence). V gave up 7 bases and J gave up 4 bases, with 10 bases separating them. CDR3 size: 11 residues. CDR3 sequence (DNA): TGCAGTGAGAGAGCGGGAGAGACCCAGTACTTC. Amino acid sequence: CSERAGETQYF.

This clonotype was recorded only once. A single base separates this from a much larger clone, so it may be a read error. The V and J genes are TRBV7-2 and TRBJ1-6; D uncertain. The CDR3 loop spans 16 amino acids. In germline, CDR1 is SGHTA, CDR2 FQGNSA. Trimming pared 5 bases from V and 8 bases from J, leaving 19 bases between. CDR3: CASSLNPWVRDSPLHF. The CDR3 coding sequence is TGTGCCAGCAGCCTTAACCCGTGGGTGAGGGATTCACCCCTCCACTTT.

This clonotype has at least ten counts. CDR3 sequence (DNA): TGTGCCAGCAGCTCCGGGACAGTAATATCCTATGGCTACACCTTC. Protein sequence: CASSSGTVISYGYTF. This chain connects TRBV12-3 or TRBV12-4 to TRBJ1-2; 7 positions agree with TRBD1. The CDR3 is 15 residues long. J was trimmed by 4 bases and V by 6 bases; bases with no gene match: 11.

Only a few counts were recorded for this clonotype. The rearrangement uses TRBV27 and TRBJ2-7; 7 bases align to TRBD1. Germline V gives CDR1 MNHEY, CDR2 SMNVEV (reference sequence). The CDR3 contains 17 residues. Trimming removed 1 base from V and 0 bases from J; junction bases left unmatched: 9. CDR3 in amino acids: CASSLFSLQGDSYEQYF. The CDR3 DNA reads as TGTGCCAGCAGTTTATTTAGTCTGCAGGGGGACTCCTACGAGCAGTACTTC.

The V and J genes are TRBV20-1 and TRBJ1-6, with D perhaps TRBD1 (6 bases). V was trimmed by 7 bases and J by 6 bases, leaving 16 bases between them. The CDR3 spans 14 residues. Germline lookup yields CDR1 DFQATT and CDR2 SNEGSKA (reference sequence). CDR3: CSVKLGAGNSPLHF. For the CDR3, the DNA is TGCAGTGTTAAATTGGGGGCCGGTAATTCACCCCTCCACTTT.

This clonotype was seen a handful of times. The chain has TRBV6-2 or TRBV6-3 and TRBJ1-5; D perhaps matches TRBD1 (6 bases). Trimming took off 4 bases at V and 7 bases at J, with 11 bases between the two ends. The V gene's germline CDR1 is MNHEY and CDR2 SVGEGT. This CDR3 region has 13 residues. The CDR3 DNA reads as TGTGCCAGCAGTTTAACAGGGAAACAGCCCCAGCATTTT. This encodes CASSLTGKQPQHF.

The chain carries TRBV29-1 and TRBJ2-2, with 8 bases that match TRBD1. The CDR3 covers 14 residues. CDR1 SQVTM and CDR2 ANQGSEA come from the germline V gene. The V gene end was trimmed by 5 bases and the J gene end by 5 bases; junction bases not matched to a gene: 7. The CDR3 coding sequence is TGCAGCGTTCGGATTGGGACAGGAACCGGGGAGCTGTTTTTT. It codes for CSVRIGTGTGELFF.

This clonotype was observed a handful of times. The genes are TRBV6-2 or TRBV6-3 and TRBJ1-5; D ambiguous. This CDR3 has 17 amino acids. CDR1 MNHEY and CDR2 SVGEGT come from the germline V gene. V lost 1 base, J lost 0 bases, and 13 bases lay in between. CDR3 nucleotide sequence: TGTGCCAGCAGTTACTATCGAGGCTACCGTAGCAATCAGCCCCAGCATTTT. It encodes CASSYYRGYRSNQPQHF.

This clonotype was observed once. The chain couples TRBV3-1 to TRBJ2-1, with TRBD2 identical over 13 bases. Germline CDR1 is LGHDT and CDR2 is YNNKEL (reference sequence). Trimming took 2 bases from V and 15 from J; bases not matched to a gene: 10. This CDR3 is 15 amino acids long. CDR3 region: CASSQFLGLAGYRFF. The CDR3 DNA is TGTGCCAGCAGCCAATTTTTGGGACTAGCGGGATACAGGTTCTTC.